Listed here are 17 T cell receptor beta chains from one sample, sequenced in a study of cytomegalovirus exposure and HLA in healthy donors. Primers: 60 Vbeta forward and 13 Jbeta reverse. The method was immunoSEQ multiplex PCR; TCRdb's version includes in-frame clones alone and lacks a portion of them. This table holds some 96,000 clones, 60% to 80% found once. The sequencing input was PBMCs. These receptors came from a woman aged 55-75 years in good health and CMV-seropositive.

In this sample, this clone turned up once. DNA of the CDR3: TGTGCCTGGAGTTATCAGGGGCCCCAGCATTTT. Translated, it gives CAWSYQGPQHF. The V and J genes are TRBV30 and TRBJ1-5, with a possible D match to TRBD1 (5 bases). The ends were cut back, 2 bases at V and 9 bases at J, with 8 bases in the middle. The CDR3 is made up of 11 amino acids. The germline V gene encodes CDR1 GTSNPN and CDR2 SVGIG (reference sequence).

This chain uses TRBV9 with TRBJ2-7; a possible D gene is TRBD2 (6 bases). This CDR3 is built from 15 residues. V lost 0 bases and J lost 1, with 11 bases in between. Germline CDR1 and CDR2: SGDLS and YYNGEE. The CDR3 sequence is CASSVGASVSYEQYF. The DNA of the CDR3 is TGTGCCAGCAGCGTAGGCGCTAGCGTATCCTACGAGCAGTACTTC.

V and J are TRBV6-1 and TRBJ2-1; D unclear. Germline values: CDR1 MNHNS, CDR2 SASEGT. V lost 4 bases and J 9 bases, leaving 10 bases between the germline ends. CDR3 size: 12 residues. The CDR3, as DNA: TGTGCCAGCAGTGTGTCAGGTACTGAGCAGTTCTTC. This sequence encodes CASSVSGTEQFF.

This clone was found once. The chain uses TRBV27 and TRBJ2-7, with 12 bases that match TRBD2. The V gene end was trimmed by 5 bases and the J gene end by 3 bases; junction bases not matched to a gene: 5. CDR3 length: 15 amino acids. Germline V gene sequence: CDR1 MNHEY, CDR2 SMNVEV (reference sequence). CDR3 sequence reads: CASSLRLAGVYEQYF. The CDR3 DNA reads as TGTGCCAGCAGTCTCCGACTAGCGGGAGTCTACGAGCAGTACTTC.

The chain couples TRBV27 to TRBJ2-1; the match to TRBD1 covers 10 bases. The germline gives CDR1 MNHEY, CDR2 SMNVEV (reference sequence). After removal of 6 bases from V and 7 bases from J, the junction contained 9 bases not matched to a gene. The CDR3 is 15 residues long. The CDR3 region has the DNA TGTGCCAGCAGGGGACAGGGGCCCTACGGTAATGAGCAGTTCTTC. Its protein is CASRGQGPYGNEQFF.

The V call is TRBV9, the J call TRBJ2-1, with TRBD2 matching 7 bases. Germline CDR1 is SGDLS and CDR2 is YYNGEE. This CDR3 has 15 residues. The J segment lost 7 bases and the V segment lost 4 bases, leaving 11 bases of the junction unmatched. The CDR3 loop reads CASSPGGGGKNEQFF. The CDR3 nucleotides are TGTGCCAGCAGCCCCGGTGGGGGAGGGAAGAATGAGCAGTTCTTC.

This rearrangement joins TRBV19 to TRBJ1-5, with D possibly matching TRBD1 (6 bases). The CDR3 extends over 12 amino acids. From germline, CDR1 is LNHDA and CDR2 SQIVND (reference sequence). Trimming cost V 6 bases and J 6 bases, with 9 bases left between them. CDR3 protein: CASSEGVQPQHF. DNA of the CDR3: TGTGCCAGTAGCGAGGGGGTTCAGCCCCAGCATTTT.

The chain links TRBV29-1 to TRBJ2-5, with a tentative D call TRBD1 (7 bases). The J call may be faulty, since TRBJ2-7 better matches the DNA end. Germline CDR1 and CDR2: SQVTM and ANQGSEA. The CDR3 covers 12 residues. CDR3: CSVVEGAYEQYF. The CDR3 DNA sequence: TGCAGCGTTGTGGAGGGGGCTTACGAGCAGTACTTC.

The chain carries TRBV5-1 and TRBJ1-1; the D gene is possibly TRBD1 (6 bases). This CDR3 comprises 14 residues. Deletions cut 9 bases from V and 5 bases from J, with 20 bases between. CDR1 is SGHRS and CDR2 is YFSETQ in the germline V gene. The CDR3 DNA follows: TGCGCCACTACGACAGGTTGGGGGAGAACTGAAGCTTTCTTT. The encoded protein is CATTTGWGRTEAFF.

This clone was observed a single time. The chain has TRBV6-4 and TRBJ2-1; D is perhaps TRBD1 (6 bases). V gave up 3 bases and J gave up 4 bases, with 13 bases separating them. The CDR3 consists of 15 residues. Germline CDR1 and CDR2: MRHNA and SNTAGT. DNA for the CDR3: TGTGCCAGCAGTGAAACGGGACACCCATACAATGAGCAGTTCTTC. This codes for CASSETGHPYNEQFF.

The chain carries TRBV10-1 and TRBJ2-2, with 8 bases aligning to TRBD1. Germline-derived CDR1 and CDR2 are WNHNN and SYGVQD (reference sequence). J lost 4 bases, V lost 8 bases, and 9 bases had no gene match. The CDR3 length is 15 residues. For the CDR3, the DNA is TGCGCCAGCGGCTCCGGTGGGACAGGCACCGGGGAGCTGTTTTTT. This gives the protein CASGSGGTGTGELFF.

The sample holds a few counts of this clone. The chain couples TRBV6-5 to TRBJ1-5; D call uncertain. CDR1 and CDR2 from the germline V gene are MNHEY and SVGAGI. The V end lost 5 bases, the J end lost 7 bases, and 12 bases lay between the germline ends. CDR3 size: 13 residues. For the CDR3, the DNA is TGTGCCAGCAGTCTCTTCTACGGGCAGCCCCAGCATTTT. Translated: CASSLFYGQPQHF.

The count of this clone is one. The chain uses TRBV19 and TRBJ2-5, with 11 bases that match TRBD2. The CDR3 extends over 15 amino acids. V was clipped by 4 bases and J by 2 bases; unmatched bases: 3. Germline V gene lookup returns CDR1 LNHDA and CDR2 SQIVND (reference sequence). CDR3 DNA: TGTGCCAGTAGTACCGGGACTAGCGGACAAGAGACCCAGTACTTC. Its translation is CASSTGTSGQETQYF.

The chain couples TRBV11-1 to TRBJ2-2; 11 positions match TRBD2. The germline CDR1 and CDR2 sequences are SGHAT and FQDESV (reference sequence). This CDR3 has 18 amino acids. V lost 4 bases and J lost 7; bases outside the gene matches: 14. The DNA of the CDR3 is TGTGCCAGCAGCTCCCGAAGAATGACTAGCGGGACAAACGGGGAGCTGTTTTTT. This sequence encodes CASSSRRMTSGTNGELFF. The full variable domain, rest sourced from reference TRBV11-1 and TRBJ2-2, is EAEVAQSPRYKITEKSQAVAFWCDPISGHATLYWYRQILGQGPELLVQFQDESVVDDSQLPKDRFSAERLKGVDSTLKIQPAELGDSAMYLCASSSRRMTSGTNGELFFGEGSRLTVL.

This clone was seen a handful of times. CDR3 sequence (DNA): TGCGCCAGCAGCTTGGGAACTAGCGGGATCGAGCAGTTCTTC. Its protein product is CASSLGTSGIEQFF. The genes are TRBV5-1 and TRBJ2-1, with 10 bases aligning to TRBD2. With V trimmed by 0 bases and J by 10 bases, 4 bases remained unmatched. The length of the CDR3 is 14 residues. The V gene's germline CDR1 is SGHRS and CDR2 YFSETQ.

Written as DNA, the CDR3 is TGTGCCAGCAGCATCGAACAGGGTTCTAGGGCCAACGTCCTGACTTTC. Translation gives CASSIEQGSRANVLTF. The chain recombines TRBV7-9 with TRBJ2-6, with D maybe TRBD1 (6 bases). V gave up 5 bases and J gave up 5 bases, with 16 bases separating them. Germline assignment: CDR1 SEHNR and CDR2 FQNEAQ (reference sequence). The length of the CDR3 is 16 residues.

In DNA form, the CDR3 reads TGTGCCAGTTGGCCCCCGGGAGACACTGAAGCTTTCTTT. As protein: CASWPPGDTEAFF. This chain joins TRBV19 and TRBJ1-1; no reliable D call. Germline CDR1 and CDR2: LNHDA and SQIVND (reference sequence). The ends were cut back, 8 bases at V and 3 bases at J, with 13 bases in the middle. The CDR3 totals 13 residues.